This TCR beta chain is drawn from a study of blood T cells in healthy people across ages. Study findings and constraints: Strong correlation linked observed beta diversity and percent naive T cells. Aged donors had fewer naive CD4+ cells and lower diversity than long-lived donors.

Using a J-beta primer mix together with a sample-barcoded 5' primer, a second PCR was run for roughly 6 to 12 cycles. TCRdb called the 5' RACE reads again in MiXCR, with one record for every CDR3 protein. Of around 800,000 distinct CDR3 sequences detected, approximately 48% appear once; the ten largest clones hold 15% to 25%. The CDR3 extends over 11 amino acids. With 5 bases removed from V and 7 bases from J, the gap between germline ends came to 11 bases. Germline V gives CDR1 DFQATT, CDR2 SNEGSKA (reference sequence). This clonotype was observed a handful of times. Its antigen remains unidentified.

Material for sequencing was blood. The TCR was taken from a man in his sixties in good health. The V and J genes are TRBV20-1 and TRBJ1-2, with a possible D match to TRBD1 (5 bases). In DNA, the CDR3 is TGCAGTGCTTCGCAGGGTAGTGGCTACACCTTC. Its translation: CSASQGSGYTF.